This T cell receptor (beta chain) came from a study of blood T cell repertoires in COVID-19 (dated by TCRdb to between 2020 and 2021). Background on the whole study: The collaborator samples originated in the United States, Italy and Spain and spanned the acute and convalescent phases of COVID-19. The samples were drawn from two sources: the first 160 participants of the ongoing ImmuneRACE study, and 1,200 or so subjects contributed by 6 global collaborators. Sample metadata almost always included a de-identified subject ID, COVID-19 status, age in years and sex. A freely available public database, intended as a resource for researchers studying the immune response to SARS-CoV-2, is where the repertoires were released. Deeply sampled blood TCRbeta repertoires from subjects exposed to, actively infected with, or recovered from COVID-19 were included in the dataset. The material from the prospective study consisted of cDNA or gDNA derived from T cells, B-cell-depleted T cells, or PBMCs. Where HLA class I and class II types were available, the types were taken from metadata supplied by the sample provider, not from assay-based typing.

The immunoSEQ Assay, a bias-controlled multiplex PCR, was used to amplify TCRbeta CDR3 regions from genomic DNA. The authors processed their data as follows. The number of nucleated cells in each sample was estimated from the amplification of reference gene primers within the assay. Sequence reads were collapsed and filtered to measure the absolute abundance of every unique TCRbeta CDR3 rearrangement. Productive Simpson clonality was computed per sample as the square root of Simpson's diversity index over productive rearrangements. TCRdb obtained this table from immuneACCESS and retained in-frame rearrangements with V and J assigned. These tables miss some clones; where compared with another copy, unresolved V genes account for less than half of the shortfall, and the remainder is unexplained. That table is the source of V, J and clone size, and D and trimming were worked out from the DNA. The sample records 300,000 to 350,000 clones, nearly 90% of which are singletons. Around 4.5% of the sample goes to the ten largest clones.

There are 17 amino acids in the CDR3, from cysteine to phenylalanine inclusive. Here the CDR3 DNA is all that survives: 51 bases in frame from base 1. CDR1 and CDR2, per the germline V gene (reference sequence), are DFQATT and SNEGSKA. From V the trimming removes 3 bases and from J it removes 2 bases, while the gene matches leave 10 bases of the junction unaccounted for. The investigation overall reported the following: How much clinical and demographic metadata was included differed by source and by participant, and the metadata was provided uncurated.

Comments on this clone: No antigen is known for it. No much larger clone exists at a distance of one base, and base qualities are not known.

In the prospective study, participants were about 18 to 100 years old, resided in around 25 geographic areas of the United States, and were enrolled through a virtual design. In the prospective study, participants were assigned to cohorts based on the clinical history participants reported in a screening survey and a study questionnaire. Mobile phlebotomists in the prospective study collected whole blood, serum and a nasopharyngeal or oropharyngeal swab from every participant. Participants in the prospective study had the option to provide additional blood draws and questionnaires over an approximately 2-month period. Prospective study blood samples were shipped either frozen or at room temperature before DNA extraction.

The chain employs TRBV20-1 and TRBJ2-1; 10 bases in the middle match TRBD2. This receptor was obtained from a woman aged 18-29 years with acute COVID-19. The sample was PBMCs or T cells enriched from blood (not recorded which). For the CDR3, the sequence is CSASGVFSGRPYNEQFF. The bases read TGCAGTGCTAGTGGGGTCTTTAGCGGGAGGCCCTACAATGAGCAGTTCTTC.